A selection of T cell receptor beta chains follows, all from one sample in a study of yellow fever vaccine responses in identical twins. MiXCR was run by TCRdb on the RT-PCR reads, yielding one entry per CDR3 protein. The data hold under 2,500 distinct CDR3 sequences, with around four fifths observed a single time. Sample: T cells from blood (PBMCs), unsorted or a sorted subset (not recorded which), taken before or after yellow fever vaccination (not recorded which). These receptors all come from a woman aged 18-35 years who received the yellow fever vaccine. Each CDR3 is given with its conserved first and last residue. D genes are given only for firm matches. Clone size is given for some rows only: seen once, a few or many times, or a class if the clone is expanded.

clone_size	cdr3_length	d_call	v_call	j_call	cdr3_aa	cdr3_nt
-	13	-	TRBV27	TRBJ2-1	CASSLGVYNEQFF	TGTGCCAGCAGTTTGGGGGTCTACAATGAGCAGTTCTTC
-	14	-	TRBV12-3/TRBV12-4	TRBJ1-6	CASSPPVYNSPLHF	TGTGCCAGCAGTCCCCCAGTTTATAATTCACCCCTCCACTTT
-	14	-	TRBV18	TRBJ1-2	CASSPPSGPYGYTF	TGTGCCAGCTCACCACCTTCAGGTCCCTATGGCTACACCTTC
-	12	-	TRBV2	TRBJ2-3	CASTSGTDTQYF	TGTGCCAGCACTAGCGGCACAGATACGCAGTATTTT
-	13	-	TRBV3-1	TRBJ2-7	CASRGASSYEQYF	TGTGCCAGCAGGGGGGCCAGCTCCTACGAGCAGTACTTC
-	16	-	TRBV18	TRBJ1-3	CASSPPDGRHGNTIYF	TGTGCCAGCTCACCACCGGACGGGCGGCATGGAAACACCATATATTTT
-	14	-	TRBV4-1	TRBJ1-2	CASSQDLYTGGYTF	TGCGCCAGCAGCCAAGATCTCTACACCGGGGGCTACACCTTC
-	15	TRBD2	TRBV28	TRBJ2-3	CASSFGLAGADTQYF	TGTGCCAGCAGTTTTGGGCTAGCGGGAGCAGATACGCAGTATTTT
-	14	-	TRBV11-1	TRBJ2-1	CASSPRGGSNEQFF	TGTGCCAGCAGCCCCCGAGGAGGGTCCAATGAGCAGTTCTTC
-	14	-	TRBV7-9	TRBJ2-3	CASSPGYSTDTQYF	TGTGCCAGCAGCCCCGGATACAGCACAGATACGCAGTATTTT
-	13	-	TRBV7-6	TRBJ2-3	CASSLKGADTQYF	TGTGCCAGCAGCTTAAAGGGGGCAGATACGCAGTATTTT
-	17	TRBD2	TRBV7-6	TRBJ2-1	CASSLGTSGYSYNEQFF	TGTGCCAGCAGCCTCGGGACTAGCGGTTACTCCTACAATGAGCAGTTCTTC
-	17	-	TRBV25-1	TRBJ2-1	CASSAKIGLSTYNEQFF	TGTGCCAGCAGTGCAAAGATCGGACTATCCACCTACAATGAGCAGTTCTTC
-	13	-	TRBV2	TRBJ2-7	CASTRVERYEQYF	TGTGCCAGCACAAGGGTAGAACGCTACGAGCAGTACTTC
-	10	-	TRBV2	TRBJ2-1	CASSEGYQFF	TGTGCCAGCAGTGAGGGGTACCAGTTCTTC
once	16	-	TRBV4-1	TRBJ2-3	CASSQGGTSYTDTQYF	TGCGCCAGCAGCCAAGGCGGCACATCTTACACAGATACGCAGTATTTT
-	14	-	TRBV10-1	TRBJ1-1	CASSGNDLRTEAFF	TGCGCCAGCAGTGGCAACGACTTGCGCACTGAAGCTTTCTTT
-	13	-	TRBV11-1	TRBJ1-6	CASSLAGNSPLHF	TGTGCCAGCAGCTTAGCGGGGAATTCACCCCTCCACTTT
-	14	-	TRBV10-3	TRBJ1-6	CAISDGARGGPLHF	TGTGCCATCAGTGACGGGGCGAGGGGTGGACCCCTCCACTTT
-	12	-	TRBV11-2	TRBJ2-5	CASSALAETQYF	TGTGCCAGCAGCGCACTGGCTGAGACCCAGTACTTC
-	14	-	TRBV4-1	TRBJ2-5	CASSQAGVGETQYF	TGCGCCAGCAGCCAAGCGGGGGTTGGGGAGACCCAGTACTTC
-	14	-	TRBV7-7	TRBJ2-7	CASSLAKLAHEQYF	TGTGCCAGCAGCTTAGCAAAACTAGCCCACGAGCAGTACTTC
-	15	TRBD2	TRBV2	TRBJ2-3	CASIETSGSADTQYF	TGTGCCAGCATTGAAACTAGCGGGAGCGCAGATACGCAGTATTTT
-	13	-	TRBV6-4	TRBJ2-7	CASSNSEAYEQYF	TGTGCCAGCAGTAACTCAGAGGCCTACGAGCAGTACTTC
-	14	-	TRBV5-5	TRBJ2-1	CASSTPISTGEQFF	TGTGCCAGCAGCACCCCCATATCAACAGGGGAGCAGTTCTTC
-	14	-	TRBV2	TRBJ1-1	CASSGVVMNTEAFF	TGTGCCAGCAGTGGGGTGGTGATGAACACTGAAGCTTTCTTT
-	11	-	TRBV20-1	TRBJ2-3	CSATPTDTQYF	TGCAGTGCTACCCCCACAGATACGCAGTATTTT
once	14	TRBD2	TRBV29-1	TRBJ2-3	CSVGLAGVTDTQYF	TGCAGCGTTGGACTAGCGGGGGTTACAGATACGCAGTATTTT
-	14	-	TRBV10-1	TRBJ1-1	CASSPRGGNTEAFF	TGCGCCAGCAGCCCTCGAGGGGGGAACACTGAAGCTTTCTTT
once	14	TRBD1	TRBV2	TRBJ1-1	CASSDGTGAPDAFF	TGTGCCAGCAGCGACGGGACAGGGGCCCCTGACGCTTTCTTT
-	15	-	TRBV18	TRBJ1-1	CASSQDTGMNTEAFF	TGTGCCAGCTCACAGGATACCGGAATGAACACTGAAGCTTTCTTT
-	14	TRBD2	TRBV2	TRBJ2-7	CASSYTSGTYEQYF	TGTGCCAGCAGTTACACTAGCGGGACCTACGAGCAGTACTTC
few	12	-	TRBV10-3	TRBJ2-2	CAINPGPGELFF	TGTGCCATCAATCCGGGACCCGGGGAGCTGTTTTTT
-	15	-	TRBV5-1	TRBJ1-1	CASSLVRGSDTEAFF	TGCGCCAGCAGCTTGGTGCGGGGTTCGGACACTGAAGCTTTCTTT
-	12	-	TRBV29-1	TRBJ1-1	CSYGQLNTEAFF	TGCAGCTATGGACAGCTGAACACTGAAGCTTTCTTT
-	16	-	TRBV4-1	TRBJ1-2	CASSQPVSGTSYGYTF	TGCGCCAGCAGCCAACCCGTTTCCGGGACAAGTTATGGCTACACCTTC
-	17	-	TRBV29-1	TRBJ1-2	CSVLEPGTSPTNYGYTF	TGCAGCGTTCTTGAACCTGGGACATCCCCTACTAACTATGGCTACACCTTC
-	12	-	TRBV13	TRBJ1-1	CASTPDLTEAFF	TGTGCCAGCACCCCGGATCTTACTGAAGCTTTCTTT
-	13	TRBD1	TRBV5-4	TRBJ2-1	CASSSQGTNEQFF	TGTGCCAGCAGCTCACAGGGGACCAATGAGCAGTTCTTC
-	17	-	TRBV6-2/TRBV6-3	TRBJ1-5	CASSLREGSGSNQPQHF	TGTGCCAGCAGTTTACGGGAAGGGTCTGGAAGCAATCAGCCCCAGCATTTT
few	16	TRBD1	TRBV11-1	TRBJ1-2	CASSAGQGGYLYGYTF	TGTGCCAGCAGCGCGGGACAGGGCGGATACCTCTATGGCTACACCTTC
-	13	-	TRBV15	TRBJ2-3	CATSRGPTDTQYF	TGTGCCACCAGCAGAGGACCCACAGATACGCAGTATTTT
-	15	-	TRBV15	TRBJ2-2	CATSRESQVTGELFF	TGTGCCACCAGCAGAGAATCGCAGGTCACCGGGGAGCTGTTTTTT
-	16	-	TRBV16	TRBJ1-5	CASSQSWGAQNQPQHF	TGTGCCAGCAGCCAATCTTGGGGGGCTCAAAATCAGCCCCAGCATTTT